The clone carrying this T cell receptor (beta chain) was seen only once. The antigen is undetermined. The sample comes from a study of post-analysis software for immune sequencing data. Whole-study results and caveats: The normalized Chao1 diversity of multiple sclerosis patients was significantly lower than that of controls. In patients, about five TRBV segments were more frequent than in controls, with TRBV5-6, TRBV5-1 and TRBV20-1 among them.

Between the trimmed V and J ends, which lost 8 bases and 2 bases, there was a span of 17 bases. CDR1 is SEHNR and CDR2 is FQNEAQ in the germline V gene (reference sequence). This CDR3 spans 15 amino acids. Unique molecular identifiers had been added to the TCR beta cDNA libraries. TCRdb fed the PCR reads into MiXCR, producing one record per CDR3 protein. The repertoire holds hundreds of thousands of distinct CDR3 sequences, with roughly 46% as singletons. The TCR sequence derives from a girl under 18 with multiple sclerosis. The sample taken for sequencing was blood. The chain joins TRBV7-9 to TRBJ2-3, with TRBD1 as a possible D gene (6 bases). CDR3: CASSPLPGVTDTQYF. CDR3 bases: TGTGCCAGCTCGCCCCTCCCAGGGGTCACAGATACGCAGTATTTT.